This T cell receptor beta chain derives from a study of T-cell reconstitution after alpha-beta-depleted transplantation in children. During its preparation, the TCRbeta library received unique molecular identifiers. TCRdb recomputed calls from the PCR reads with MiXCR, one row per CDR3 protein. The repertoire has roughly 300,000 distinct CDR3 sequences, 9.9% of them found once; the top ten carry around a tenth. This CDR3 has 19 amino acids. The germline V gene encodes CDR1 SGHDN and CDR2 FVKESK. V lost 1 base and J 0 bases, leaving 19 bases between the germline ends. This sample comprised PBMCs from the stem cell graft donor, obtained from the stem cell graft. The clonotype originates from a human donor who donated a stem cell graft to a child with SCID. The chain uses TRBV14 and TRBJ1-3; no clear D gene. The CDR3 DNA is TGTGCCAGCAGCCAAGCATGGGGTCCCGGGCAGACCTCTGGAAACACCATATATTTT. Translating it yields CASSQAWGPGQTSGNTIYF.